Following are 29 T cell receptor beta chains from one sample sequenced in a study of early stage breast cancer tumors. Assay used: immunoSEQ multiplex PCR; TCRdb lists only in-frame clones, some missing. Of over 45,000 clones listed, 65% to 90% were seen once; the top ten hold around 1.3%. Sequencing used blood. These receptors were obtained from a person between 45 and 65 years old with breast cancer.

For the CDR3, the DNA is TGTGCCAGCAGGCCGGGACTTACGCAAGAGACCCAGTACTTC. This gives the protein CASRPGLTQETQYF. J is TRBJ2-5 and V is TRBV7-6, with a weak D call TRBD2 (6 bases). Germline V gives CDR1 SGHVS, CDR2 FNYEAQ. This CDR3 contains 14 residues. The V end lost 6 bases, the J end lost 2 bases, and 13 bases lay between the germline ends.

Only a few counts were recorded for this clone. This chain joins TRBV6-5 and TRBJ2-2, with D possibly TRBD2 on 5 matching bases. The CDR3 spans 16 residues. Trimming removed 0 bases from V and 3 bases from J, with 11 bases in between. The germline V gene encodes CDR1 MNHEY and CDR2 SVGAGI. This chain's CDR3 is CASSYSHRADTGELFF. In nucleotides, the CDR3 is TGTGCCAGCAGTTACTCGCACAGAGCGGACACCGGGGAGCTGTTTTTT.

The CDR3 bases are TGTGCCAGCAGCCCCCCGGGACTAGCGGGAGGCACCGGGGAGCTGTTTTTT. It encodes CASSPPGLAGGTGELFF. The chain combines TRBV7-3 with TRBJ2-2; TRBD2 aligns across 15 bases. CDR3 length: 17 amino acids. V lost 5 bases to trimming and J lost 4 bases; unmatched junction nucleotides: 5. The germline gives CDR1 SGHTA, CDR2 FQGTGA.

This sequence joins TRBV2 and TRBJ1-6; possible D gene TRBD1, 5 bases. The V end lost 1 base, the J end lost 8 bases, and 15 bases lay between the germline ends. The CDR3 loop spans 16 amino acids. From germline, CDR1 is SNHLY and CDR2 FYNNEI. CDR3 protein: CASSEVAGRGDSPLHF. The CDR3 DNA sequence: TGTGCCAGCAGTGAAGTGGCGGGGCGTGGGGATTCACCCCTCCACTTT.

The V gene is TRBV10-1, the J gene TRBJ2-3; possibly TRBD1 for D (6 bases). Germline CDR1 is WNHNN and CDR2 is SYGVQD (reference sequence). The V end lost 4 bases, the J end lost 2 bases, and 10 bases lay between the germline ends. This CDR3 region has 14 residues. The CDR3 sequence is CASSAGDSTDTQYF. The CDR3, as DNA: TGCGCCAGCAGTGCAGGGGATTCCACAGATACGCAGTATTTT.

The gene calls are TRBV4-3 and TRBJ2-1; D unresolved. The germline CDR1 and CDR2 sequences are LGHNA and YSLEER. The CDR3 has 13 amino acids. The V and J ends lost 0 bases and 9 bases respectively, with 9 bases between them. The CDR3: CASSQDFVGEQFF. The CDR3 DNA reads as TGCGCCAGCAGCCAAGATTTTGTCGGTGAGCAGTTCTTC.

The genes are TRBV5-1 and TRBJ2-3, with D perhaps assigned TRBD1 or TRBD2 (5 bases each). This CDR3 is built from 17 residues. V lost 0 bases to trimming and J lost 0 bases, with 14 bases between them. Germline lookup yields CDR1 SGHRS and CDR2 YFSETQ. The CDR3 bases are TGCGCCAGCAGCTTGGGGTTACTGGGACGGAGCACAGATACGCAGTATTTT. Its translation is CASSLGLLGRSTDTQYF.

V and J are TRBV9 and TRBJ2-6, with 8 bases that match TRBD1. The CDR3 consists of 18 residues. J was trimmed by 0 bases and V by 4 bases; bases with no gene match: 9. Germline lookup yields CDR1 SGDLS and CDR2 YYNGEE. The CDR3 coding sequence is TGTGCCAGCAGCCCTTATGGGACAGGAAGCTCTGGGGCCAACGTCCTGACTTTC. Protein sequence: CASSPYGTGSSGANVLTF.

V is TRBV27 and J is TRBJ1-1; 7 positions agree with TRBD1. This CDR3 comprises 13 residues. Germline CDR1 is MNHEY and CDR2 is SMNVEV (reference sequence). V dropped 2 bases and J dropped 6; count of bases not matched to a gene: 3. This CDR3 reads CASSLQGGAEAFF. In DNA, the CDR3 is TGTGCCAGCAGTTTACAGGGGGGGGCTGAAGCTTTCTTT.

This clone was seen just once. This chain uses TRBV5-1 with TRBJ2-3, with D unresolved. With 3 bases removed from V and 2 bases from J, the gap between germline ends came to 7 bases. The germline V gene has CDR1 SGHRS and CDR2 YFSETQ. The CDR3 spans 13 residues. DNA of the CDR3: TGCGCCAGCAGCTCCCTCCTCACAGATACGCAGTATTTT. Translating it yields CASSSLLTDTQYF.

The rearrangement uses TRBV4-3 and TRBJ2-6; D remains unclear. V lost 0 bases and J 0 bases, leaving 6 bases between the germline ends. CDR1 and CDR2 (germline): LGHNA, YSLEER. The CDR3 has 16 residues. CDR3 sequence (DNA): TGCGCCAGCAGCCAAGATTCCGTCTCTGGGGCCAACGTCCTGACTTTC. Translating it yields CASSQDSVSGANVLTF.

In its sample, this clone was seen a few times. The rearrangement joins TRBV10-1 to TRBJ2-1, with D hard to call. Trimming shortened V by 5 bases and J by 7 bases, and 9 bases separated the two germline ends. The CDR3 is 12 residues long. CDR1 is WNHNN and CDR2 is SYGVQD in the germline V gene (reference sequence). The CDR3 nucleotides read TGCGCCAGCAGTTCACAGCTAAATGAGCAGTTCTTC. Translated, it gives CASSSQLNEQFF.

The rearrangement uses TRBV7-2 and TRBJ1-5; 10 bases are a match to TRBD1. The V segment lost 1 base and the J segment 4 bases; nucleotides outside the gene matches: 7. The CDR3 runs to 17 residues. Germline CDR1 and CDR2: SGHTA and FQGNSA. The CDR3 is CASSLGTGTGVNQPQHF. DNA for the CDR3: TGTGCCAGCAGCTTAGGGACCGGGACAGGGGTAAATCAGCCCCAGCATTTT.

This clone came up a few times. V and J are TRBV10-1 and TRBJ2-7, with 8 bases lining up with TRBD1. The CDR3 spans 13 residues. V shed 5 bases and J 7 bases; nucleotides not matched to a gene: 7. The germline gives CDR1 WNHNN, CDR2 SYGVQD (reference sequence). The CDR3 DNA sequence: TGCGCCAGCAGTCAGGGGGCGCTCGGGGAGCAGTACTTC. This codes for CASSQGALGEQYF.

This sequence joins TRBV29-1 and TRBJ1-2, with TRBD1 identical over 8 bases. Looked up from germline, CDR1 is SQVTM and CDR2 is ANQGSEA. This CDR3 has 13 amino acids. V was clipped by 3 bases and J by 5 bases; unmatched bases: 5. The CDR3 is CSVEDRDGYGYTF. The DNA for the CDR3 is TGCAGCGTTGAGGACAGGGATGGTTATGGCTACACCTTC.

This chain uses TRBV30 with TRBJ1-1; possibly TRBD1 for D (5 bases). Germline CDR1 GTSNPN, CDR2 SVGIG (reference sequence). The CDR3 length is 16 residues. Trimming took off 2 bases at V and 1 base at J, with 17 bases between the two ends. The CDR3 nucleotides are TGTGCCTGGAGTCACCCCTTGGGACCAGAGAACACTGAAGCTTTCTTT. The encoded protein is CAWSHPLGPENTEAFF.

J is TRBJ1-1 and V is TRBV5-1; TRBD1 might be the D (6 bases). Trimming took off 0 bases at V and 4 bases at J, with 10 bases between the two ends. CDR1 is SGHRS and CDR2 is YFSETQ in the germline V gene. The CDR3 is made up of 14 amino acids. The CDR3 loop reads CASSLEGGRTEAFF. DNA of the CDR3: TGCGCCAGCAGCTTGGAGGGGGGACGCACTGAAGCTTTCTTT.

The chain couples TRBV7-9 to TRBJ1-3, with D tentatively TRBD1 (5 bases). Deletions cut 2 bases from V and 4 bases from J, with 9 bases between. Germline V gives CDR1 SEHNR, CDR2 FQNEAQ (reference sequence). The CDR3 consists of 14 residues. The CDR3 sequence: CASSLSGLGNTIYF. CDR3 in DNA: TGTGCCAGCAGCTTATCAGGGTTAGGAAACACCATATATTTT.

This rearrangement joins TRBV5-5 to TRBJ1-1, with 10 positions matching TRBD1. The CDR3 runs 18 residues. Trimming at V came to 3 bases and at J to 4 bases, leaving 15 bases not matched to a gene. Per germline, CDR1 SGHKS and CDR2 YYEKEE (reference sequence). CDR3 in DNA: TGTGCCAGCAGCTCTCGATATGGGACAGGGGACACCGGCACTGAAGCTTTCTTT. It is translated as CASSSRYGTGDTGTEAFF.

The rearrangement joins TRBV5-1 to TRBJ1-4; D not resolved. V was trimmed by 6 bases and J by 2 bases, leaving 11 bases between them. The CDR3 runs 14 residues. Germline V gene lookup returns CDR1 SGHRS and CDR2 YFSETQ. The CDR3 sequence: CASTPGGTNEKLFF. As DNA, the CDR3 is TGCGCCAGCACCCCGGGAGGGACTAATGAAAAACTGTTTTTT.

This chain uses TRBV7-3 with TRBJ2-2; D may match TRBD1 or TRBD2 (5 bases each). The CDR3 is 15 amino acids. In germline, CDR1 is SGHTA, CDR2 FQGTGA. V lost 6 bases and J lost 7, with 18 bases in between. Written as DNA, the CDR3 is TGTGCCAGCAGTTCCGGGACGGTCGATGTCGGGGAGCTGTTTTTT. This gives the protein CASSSGTVDVGELFF.

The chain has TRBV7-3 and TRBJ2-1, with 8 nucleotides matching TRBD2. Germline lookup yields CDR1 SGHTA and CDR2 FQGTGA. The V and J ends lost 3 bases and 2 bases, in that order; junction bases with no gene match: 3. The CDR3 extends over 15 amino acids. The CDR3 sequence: CASSFDSGTYNEQFF. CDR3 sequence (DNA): TGTGCCAGCAGCTTTGATAGCGGGACCTACAATGAGCAGTTCTTC.

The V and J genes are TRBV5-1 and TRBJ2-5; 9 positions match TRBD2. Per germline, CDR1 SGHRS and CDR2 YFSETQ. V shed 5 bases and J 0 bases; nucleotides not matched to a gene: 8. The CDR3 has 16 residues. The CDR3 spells CASRKLLAGNQETQYF. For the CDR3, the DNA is TGCGCCAGCAGGAAACTTCTAGCGGGGAACCAAGAGACCCAGTACTTC.

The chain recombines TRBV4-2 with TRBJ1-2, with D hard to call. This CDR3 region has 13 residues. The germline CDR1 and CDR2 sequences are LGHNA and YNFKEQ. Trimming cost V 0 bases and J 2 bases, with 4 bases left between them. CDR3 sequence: CASSQDPNYGYTF. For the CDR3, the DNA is TGTGCCAGCAGCCAAGACCCCAACTATGGCTACACCTTC.

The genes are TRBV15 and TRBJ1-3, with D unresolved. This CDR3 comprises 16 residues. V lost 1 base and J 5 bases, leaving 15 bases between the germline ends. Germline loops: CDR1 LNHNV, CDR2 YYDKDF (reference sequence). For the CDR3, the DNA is TGTGCCACCAGCAGAGGCGTCCAGCAGGTCAGAAACACCATATATTTT. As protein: CATSRGVQQVRNTIYF. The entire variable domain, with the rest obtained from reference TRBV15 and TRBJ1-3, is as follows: DAMVIQNPRYQVTQFGKPVTLSCSQTLNHNVMYWYQQKSSQAPKLLFHYYDKDFNNEADTPDNFQSRRPNTSFCFLDIRSPGLGDTAMYLCATSRGVQQVRNTIYFGEGSWLTVV.

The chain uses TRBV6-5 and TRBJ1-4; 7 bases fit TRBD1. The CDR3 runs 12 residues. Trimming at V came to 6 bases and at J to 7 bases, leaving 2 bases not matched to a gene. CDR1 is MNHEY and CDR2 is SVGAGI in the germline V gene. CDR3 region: CASRRQGEKLFF. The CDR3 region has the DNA TGTGCCAGCAGACGACAGGGTGAAAAACTGTTTTTT.

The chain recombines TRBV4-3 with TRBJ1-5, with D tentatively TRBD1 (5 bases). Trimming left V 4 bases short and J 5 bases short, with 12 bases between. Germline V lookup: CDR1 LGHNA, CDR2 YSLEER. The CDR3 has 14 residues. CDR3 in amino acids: CASSLETGYQPQHF. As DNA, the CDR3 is TGCGCCAGCAGCCTAGAAACAGGTTATCAGCCCCAGCATTTT.

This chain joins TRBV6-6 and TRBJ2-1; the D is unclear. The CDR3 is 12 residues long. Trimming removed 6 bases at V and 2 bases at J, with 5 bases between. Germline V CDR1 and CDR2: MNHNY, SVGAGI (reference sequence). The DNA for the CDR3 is TGTGCCAGCAGCCGCCCCTACAATGAGCAGTTCTTC. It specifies CASSRPYNEQFF.

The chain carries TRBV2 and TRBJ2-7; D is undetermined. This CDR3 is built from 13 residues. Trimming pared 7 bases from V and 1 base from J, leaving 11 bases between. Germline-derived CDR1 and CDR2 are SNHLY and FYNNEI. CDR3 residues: CASNPSYSYEQYF. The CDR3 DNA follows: TGTGCCAGCAACCCGTCCTATTCCTACGAGCAGTACTTC.